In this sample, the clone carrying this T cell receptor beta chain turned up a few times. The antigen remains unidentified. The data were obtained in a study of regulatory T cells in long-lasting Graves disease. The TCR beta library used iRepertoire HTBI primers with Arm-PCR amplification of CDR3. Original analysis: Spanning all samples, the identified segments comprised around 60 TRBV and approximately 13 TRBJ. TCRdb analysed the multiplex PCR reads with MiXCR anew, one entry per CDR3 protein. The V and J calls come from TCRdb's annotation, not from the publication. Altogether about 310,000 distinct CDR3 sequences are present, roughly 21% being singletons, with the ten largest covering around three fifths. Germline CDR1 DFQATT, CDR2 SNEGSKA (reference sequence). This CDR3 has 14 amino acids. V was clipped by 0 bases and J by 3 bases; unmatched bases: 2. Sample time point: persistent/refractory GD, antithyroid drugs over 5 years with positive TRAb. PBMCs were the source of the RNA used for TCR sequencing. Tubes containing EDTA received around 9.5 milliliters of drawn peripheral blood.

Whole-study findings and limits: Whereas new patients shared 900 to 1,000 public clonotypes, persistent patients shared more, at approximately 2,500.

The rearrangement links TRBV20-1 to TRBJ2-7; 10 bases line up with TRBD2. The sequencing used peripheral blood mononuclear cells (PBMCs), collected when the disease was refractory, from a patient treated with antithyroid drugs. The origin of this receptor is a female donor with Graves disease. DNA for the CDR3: TGCAGTGCTAGAGACTGGACTAGCGGCTACGAGCAGTACTTC. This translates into CSARDWTSGYEQYF.